This T cell receptor beta chain was recorded in a study of HIV-infected patients and healthy controls. Study outcomes and limitations: Size-matched repertoire data failed to replicate the apparent Gini index recovery after therapy in HIV-infected patients. CDR3 sharing between individuals was lower in HIV-infected patients than in healthy controls.

This clonotype was counted between two and nine times. Its antigen is unknown. Reverse transcription used around 540 ng RNA and constant-region primers for alpha and beta. Alpha and beta chain libraries were made separately by chain-specific third strand synthesis with multiplexing indices. TCRdb processed the 5' RACE reads anew with MiXCR; each CDR3 protein has one entry. The profile shows 15,000 to 20,000 distinct CDR3 sequences, 10% to 15% of them singletons. No cell fractionation was done, so the repertoire covers all unsorted peripheral blood T cells. The source material was blood. This TCR was sampled from an adult in good health.

As DNA, the CDR3 is TGTGCCAGCAGTCCGGGGGACGAAGGACGACAAATCCGCAACACTGAAGCTTTCTTT. Its protein is CASSPGDEGRQIRNTEAFF. This chain uses TRBV12-3 or TRBV12-4 with TRBJ1-1, with TRBD1 as a possible D gene (5 bases). This CDR3 region has 19 residues. The ends were cut back, 5 bases at V and 2 bases at J, with 27 bases in the middle.